This T cell receptor beta chain was identified during a study of Ad26.COV2.S vaccination and SARS-CoV-2 variants. The overall study: Donor was assigned to the Ad26.COV2.S arm of trial COV1001. Intramuscular Ad26.COV2.S doses were given once or twice, 56 days apart. Study-wide points: Reported post-vaccination CD8+ and CD4+ T cell responses to spike showed substantial breadth. The study found similar non-spike TCR breadth in vaccine and placebo recipients.

Profiled with immunoSEQ multiplex PCR; TCRdb holds only in-frame clones, not every one. Among approximately 360,000 clones listed, approximately 83% were seen once. Regarding treatment: some 20 received Ad26.COV2.S at low or high dose, single or two shots; a few received placebo; per-sample allocation not given. The samples were gathered on day 63 after the first injection of vaccine or placebo. The table lists this clone with a count of one. Its antigen is not known. An end of the junction differs from the germline gene, which may be a read error. The CDR3 totals 15 residues. CDR1 is MGHRA and CDR2 is YSYEKL in the germline V gene.

Sequenced material: peripheral blood, taken in a trial of Ad26.COV2.S vaccine versus placebo. J is TRBJ1-1 and V is TRBV4-1; 8 positions agree with TRBD1. This clonotype originated in a person between 18 and 60 years old who received the Ad26.COV2.S COVID-19 vaccine or a placebo. DNA of the CDR3: TGCGCCCGCAGCCGACGCTCGGACAGGGTACCTGAAGCTTTCTTT. Translating gives CARSRRSDRVPEAFF.